These 29 T cell receptor beta chains were all obtained from the same sample, sequenced in a study of T-cell memory formation after mild COVID-19 (dated by TCRdb to the early 2020s). Receptor amplification or capture employed 5' RACE. Sequencing instrument: Illumina NovaSeq 6000. TCRdb reran the public reads through fastp at Q25 and MiXCR, keeping productive beta chains. Identical CDR3 proteins give one entry, which carries the most common genes and DNA. The sample table shows 350,000 to 400,000 distinct CDR3 sequences, and approximately 21% are seen once. In total, the top ten clones hold 9.5% to 15% of the sample. Sequenced: PBMCs or a T cell subset sorted from them (not recorded which). The receptors come from an adult woman who had mild COVID-19 (a few samples of this study predate the infection). The sample titles of this study are shuffled in the database, so cell type and time point are left out; the donor was told from shared clones.

This clonotype was seen more than once but under ten times. J is TRBJ2-5 and V is TRBV20-1; D might be TRBD2 (5 bases). The germline CDR1 and CDR2 sequences are DFQATT and SNEGSKA (reference sequence). There are 17 residues in the CDR3. Trimming removed 3 bases from V and 5 bases from J, with 25 bases in between. The CDR3 DNA sequence: TGCAGTGCTAGTCGGGGTTTTGCGACGGCATTCCGCGAGACCCAGTACTTC. It translates to CSASRGFATAFRETQYF.

This clonotype was found many times. This rearrangement joins TRBV12-3 or TRBV12-4 to TRBJ2-1; no reliable D call. This CDR3 spans 13 amino acids. Trimming pared 3 bases from V and 3 bases from J, leaving 6 bases between. CDR3 sequence: CASSLGNYNEQFF. CDR3 coding DNA: TGTGCCAGCAGTTTGGGGAACTACAATGAGCAGTTCTTC.

This chain connects TRBV19 to TRBJ2-7, with D tentatively TRBD2 (6 bases). Trimming took off 5 bases at V and 0 bases at J, with 14 bases between the two ends. The CDR3 sequence is 15 residues long. The germline V gene has CDR1 LNHDA and CDR2 SQIVND (reference sequence). CDR3 nucleotide sequence: TGTGCCAGTAGTCCCCGGTTCGGGAGCTCCTACGAGCAGTACTTC. It yields the protein CASSPRFGSSYEQYF.

This clonotype came up a few times. The V gene is TRBV4-2, the J gene TRBJ2-1; TRBD2 agrees at 7 bases. Per the germline V gene, CDR1 is LGHNA and CDR2 is YNFKEQ. The length of the CDR3 is 15 residues. Trimming took 5 bases from V and 7 from J; bases not matched to a gene: 11. The DNA of the CDR3 is TGTGCCAGCAGCTCCTGGGCGGCGGGAGAGAATGAGCAGTTCTTC. It is translated as CASSSWAAGENEQFF.

This clonotype was seen a few times. The genes are TRBV29-1 and TRBJ1-2; D is unclear. This CDR3 region has 13 residues. Germline-derived CDR1 and CDR2 are SQVTM and ANQGSEA. Trimming stripped 4 bases from V and 4 bases from J, with 13 bases between. The CDR3 reads CSVVQILLYGYTF. In DNA form, the CDR3 reads TGCAGCGTTGTACAGATACTTCTCTATGGCTACACCTTC.

This clonotype showed up just a few times. The J gene is TRBJ2-2, the V gene TRBV4-2; 7 bases map to TRBD2. The germline V gene encodes CDR1 LGHNA and CDR2 YNFKEQ. The CDR3 is made up of 16 amino acids. J gave up 1 base and V 4 bases, and 6 bases lay outside the gene matches. The CDR3 is CASSRISSGNTGELFF. The CDR3 DNA sequence: TGTGCCAGCAGCCGAATCTCTAGCGGGAACACCGGGGAGCTGTTTTTT.

In this sample, this clonotype turned up a few times. V is TRBV7-3 and J is TRBJ2-2; TRBD1 matches 8 bases. V was pared by 6 bases and J by 3 bases, with 3 bases of the junction left unmatched. The germline gives CDR1 SGHTA, CDR2 FQGTGA. The CDR3 covers 14 residues. CDR3 residues: CASRETGDTGELFF. In nucleotides, the CDR3 is TGTGCCAGCAGGGAGACAGGGGACACCGGGGAGCTGTTTTTT.

This clonotype was seen a few times. The chain couples TRBV20-1 to TRBJ2-2, with a weak D call TRBD1 (5 bases). Germline V lookup: CDR1 DFQATT, CDR2 SNEGSKA (reference sequence). V was trimmed by 3 bases and J by 4 bases, leaving 15 bases between them. CDR3 length: 15 residues. The CDR3 here is CSASLQGRSTGELFF. In DNA, the CDR3 is TGCAGTGCTAGTCTCCAGGGAAGAAGCACCGGGGAGCTGTTTTTT.

In this sample, this clonotype turned up a few times. A much larger clone lies a single base off, so this may be a read error. The rearrangement links TRBV7-9 to TRBJ2-2; TRBD2 aligns across 8 bases. Germline V gives CDR1 SEHNR, CDR2 FQNEAQ (reference sequence). The CDR3 covers 17 residues. The CDR3 protein is CASILGLLAGNTGELFF. CDR3 DNA sequence: TGTGCCAGCATCTTAGGACTGCTAGCGGGGAACACCGGGGAGCTGTTTTTT.

This clonotype appeared once. The chain links TRBV12-3 or TRBV12-4 to TRBJ2-7; D is ambiguous. V was clipped by 4 bases and J by 3 bases, with 7 bases between them. CDR3 length: 12 residues. CDR3 DNA: TGTGCCAGCAGTTCCCTAGACTACGAGCAGTACTTC. This codes for CASSSLDYEQYF.

This clonotype turned up a few times. This sequence joins TRBV7-9 and TRBJ2-7; the D gene is possibly TRBD1 (5 bases). The CDR3 consists of 14 residues. Germline-derived CDR1 and CDR2 are SEHNR and FQNEAQ (reference sequence). Deletions cut 7 bases from V and 3 bases from J, with 16 bases between. Here the CDR3 reads CASTDRPENYEQYF. In DNA, the CDR3 is TGTGCCAGCACCGACAGACCTGAGAACTACGAGCAGTACTTC.

This clonotype was found many times. The CDR3 DNA follows: TGTGCCAGCAGCTTGTCGACGAATGAGCAGTTCTTC. It codes for CASSLSTNEQFF. The chain recombines TRBV7-6 with TRBJ2-1, with D unclear. This CDR3 is 12 amino acids long. V was cut by 3 bases and J by 7 bases, with 7 bases left in between. Germline loops: CDR1 SGHVS, CDR2 FNYEAQ.

At least ten counts were recorded for this clonotype. The chain employs TRBV4-1 and TRBJ1-2; D is possibly TRBD1 (6 bases). The germline V gene encodes CDR1 MGHRA and CDR2 YSYEKL. This CDR3 has 15 residues. V dropped 1 base and J dropped 3 bases, with 12 bases sitting between them. This CDR3 reads CASSQVPGDYYGYTF. In DNA form, the CDR3 reads TGCGCCAGCAGCCAAGTTCCAGGGGACTACTATGGCTACACCTTC.

The J gene is TRBJ2-7, the V gene TRBV7-9, with unresolved D. V shed 5 bases and J shed 0 bases, with 17 bases lying between them. Germline V gene data show CDR1 as SEHNR and CDR2 as FQNEAQ (reference sequence). The CDR3 consists of 16 residues. CDR3 sequence: CASSMGITSGSYEQYF. For the CDR3, the DNA is TGTGCCAGCAGCATGGGCATAACCTCTGGCTCCTACGAGCAGTACTTC.

This clonotype came up a few times. The rearrangement uses TRBV5-6 and TRBJ2-6; 12 bases are shared with TRBD2. Looked up from germline, CDR1 is SGHDT and CDR2 is YYEEEE. V shed 4 bases, J shed 0 bases, and the junction held 5 bases outside the gene matches. The CDR3 consists of 18 residues. The CDR3 spells CASSTASGRASGANVLTF. The CDR3 DNA is TGTGCCAGCAGCACGGCTAGCGGGAGGGCCTCTGGGGCCAACGTCCTGACTTTC.

This clonotype was picked up many times. The chain joins TRBV5-1 to TRBJ2-5; TRBD1 matches at 10 bases. Unmatched junction bases numbered 11, after V lost 3 bases and J lost 6 bases. The length of the CDR3 is 16 residues. From germline, CDR1 is SGHRS and CDR2 YFSETQ. CDR3: CASSWTGTGAPQTQYF. CDR3 nucleotides: TGCGCCAGCAGCTGGACGGGGACAGGGGCCCCACAGACCCAGTACTTC.

V and J are TRBV28 and TRBJ2-7, with 9 bases aligning to TRBD1. The length of the CDR3 is 14 residues. CDR1 and CDR2 (germline): MDHEN, SYDVKM. V gave up 6 bases and J gave up 5 bases; unmatched junction bases: 8. DNA of the CDR3: TGTGCCAGCAGGACAGGGGGAGGTCTCCACGAGCAGTACTTC. Translating it yields CASRTGGGLHEQYF.

This chain uses TRBV5-1 with TRBJ2-3, with D uncertain. Germline V CDR1 and CDR2: SGHRS, YFSETQ. The CDR3 runs 13 residues. V was pared by 4 bases and J by 2 bases, with 8 bases between. The CDR3 loop is CASSIEYTDTQYF. CDR3 in DNA: TGCGCCAGCAGCATAGAATACACAGATACGCAGTATTTT.

On this clonotype: Since the CDR3 does not end with the conserved phenylalanine or tryptophan, this likely comes from a read error. The CDR3 reads CATSDSATLSYGYTL. The CDR3 nucleotides are TGTGCCACCAGTGATTCAGCGACACTTTCCTATGGCTACACCTTA. The chain couples TRBV24-1 to TRBJ1-2; D not certain. CDR3 size: 15 residues. Trimming stripped 2 bases from V and 4 bases from J, with 13 bases between. Per the germline V gene, CDR1 is KGHDR and CDR2 is SFDVKD.

This clonotype has a count of ten or more. The genes are TRBV7-2 and TRBJ1-1, with no clear D. Germline CDR1 and CDR2: SGHTA and FQGNSA. The CDR3 is 13 residues long. V dropped 8 bases and J dropped 2 bases, with 12 bases sitting between them. The CDR3: CASSLGRNTEAFF. The CDR3, as DNA: TGTGCCAGCTCCCTAGGGAGAAACACTGAAGCTTTCTTT.

V gene TRBV29-1 combines with J gene TRBJ1-3; D not certain. CDR3 length: 14 amino acids. The V gene lost 6 bases and the J gene lost 0 bases, with 12 bases spanning the gap. Germline loops: CDR1 SQVTM, CDR2 ANQGSEA. The CDR3 DNA follows: TGCAGCGTCTCAAAGCGGAGCTCTGGAAACACCATATATTTT. Protein: CSVSKRSSGNTIYF.

This clonotype occurred many times. The rearrangement joins TRBV7-9 to TRBJ2-7; 7 bases map to TRBD1. The CDR3 extends over 15 amino acids. CDR1 and CDR2 from the germline V gene are SEHNR and FQNEAQ (reference sequence). J gave up 0 bases and V 6 bases, and 8 bases lay outside the gene matches. CDR3 DNA sequence: TGTGCCAGCAGTTCAGAGGGGACAGTCTCCTACGAGCAGTACTTC. Translating gives CASSSEGTVSYEQYF. Combining the CDR3 with reference TRBV7-9 and TRBJ2-7 gives the whole variable domain DTGVSQNPRHKITKRGQNVTFRCDPISEHNRLYWYRQTLGQGPEFLTYFQNEAQLEKSRLLSDRFSAERPKGSFSTLEIQRTEQGDSAMYLCASSSEGTVSYEQYFGPGTRLTVT.

The rearrangement uses TRBV6-2 or TRBV6-3 and TRBJ2-3, with a weak D call TRBD2 (5 bases). The CDR3 covers 15 residues. V dropped 8 bases and J dropped 5 bases, with 20 bases sitting between them. CDR1 MNHEY and CDR2 SVGEGT come from the germline V gene. This CDR3 reads CASCPGAEKVDTQYF. The CDR3 DNA is TGTGCCAGCTGCCCAGGAGCGGAGAAGGTAGATACGCAGTATTTT.

The V and J genes are TRBV7-2 and TRBJ2-1; 8 nucleotides match TRBD2. From germline, CDR1 is SGHTA and CDR2 FQGNSA. V shed 2 bases and J 2 bases; nucleotides not matched to a gene: 14. The CDR3 sequence is 19 residues long. In DNA, the CDR3 is TGTGCCAGCAGCTTACGCGCCCGAATACTAGCGGTCACCTACAATGAGCAGTTCTTC. Translating it yields CASSLRARILAVTYNEQFF. The variable domain in full, completed from reference TRBV7-2 and TRBJ2-1, reads GAGVSQSPSNKVTEKGKDVELRCDPISGHTALYWYRQSLGQGLEFLIYFQGNSAPDKSGLPSDRFSAERTGGSVSTLTIQRTQQEDSAVYLCASSLRARILAVTYNEQFFGPGTRLTVL.

This clonotype was seen more than once but under ten times. The rearrangement links TRBV20-1 to TRBJ2-3, with TRBD2 matching over 14 bases. The V gene's germline CDR1 is DFQATT and CDR2 SNEGSKA (reference sequence). The CDR3 extends over 14 amino acids. In DNA form, the CDR3 reads TGCAGCTCCGGGACTAGCGGGAGAACAGATACGCAGTATTTT. As protein: CSSGTSGRTDTQYF.

The chain recombines TRBV5-6 with TRBJ1-2; D remains unclear. Germline V CDR1 and CDR2: SGHDT, YYEEEE. The CDR3 is 14 amino acids. The V end was cut by 3 bases, the J end by 4 bases, with 13 bases between. CDR3 loop: CASSSWTEVYGYTF. The CDR3 DNA sequence: TGTGCCAGCAGCTCTTGGACGGAAGTCTATGGCTACACCTTC.

The gene calls are TRBV13 and TRBJ2-1; the D gene is possibly TRBD2 (6 bases). CDR3 length: 15 residues. Germline V gene sequence: CDR1 PRHDT, CDR2 FYEKMQ (reference sequence). V shed 0 bases and J shed 3 bases, with 9 bases lying between them. CDR3 protein: CASSLGTAGYNEQFF. The CDR3 region has the DNA TGTGCCAGCAGCTTAGGGACAGCGGGCTACAATGAGCAGTTCTTC.

The sample holds many counts of this clonotype. A read error may produce the germline difference seen at one junction end. The chain has TRBV5-1 and TRBJ2-7; 8 bases fit TRBD1. The CDR3 loop spans 15 amino acids. Germline assignment: CDR1 SGHRS and CDR2 YFSETQ. CDR3 DNA sequence: TGTGCCAGCAGTTTAGGAGGACAGGGTAGTTACGAGCAGTACTTC. Encoded protein: CASSLGGQGSYEQYF. The whole variable domain, filled in from reference TRBV5-1 and TRBJ2-7, reads KAGVTQTPRYLIKTRGQQVTLSCSPISGHRSVSWYQQTPGQGLQFLFEYFSETQRNKGNFPGRFSGRQFSNSRSEMNVSTLELGDSALYLCASSLGGQGSYEQYFGPGTRLTVT.

The CDR3 spells CAGRDRGRDTQYF. The CDR3 coding sequence is TGTGCCGGCCGGGACAGGGGGCGGGATACGCAGTATTTT. J is TRBJ2-3 and V is TRBV10-3, with 12 bases matching TRBD1. V trimming: 11 bases; J trimming: 6 bases; junction bases outside the gene matches: 6. The CDR3 covers 13 residues. Per the germline V gene, CDR1 is ENHRY and CDR2 is SYGVKD.